Below, 26 T cell receptor beta chains from the same sample are listed, as sequenced in a study of shared clonotypes between healthy human individuals. Here immunoSEQ multiplex PCR was the method, and the copy in TCRdb shows in-frame clones only, minus some. Among 650,000 to 700,000 clones listed, 90% were seen once. Source material: memory CD8+ T cells from PBMCs. The subset: CD45RO+ cells pooled with CCR7-negative TemRA cells. The receptors were gathered from a man younger than 30 in good health. Some clones in this sample may be carry-over from other donors' samples.

Concerning this clone itself: Distinct nucleotide sequences in the sample also encode this CDR3. The chain is built from TRBV29-1 and TRBJ2-2; no clear D gene. The CDR3 is 11 amino acids. Trimming took 7 bases from V and 6 from J, leaving 9 bases between them. Per germline, CDR1 SQVTM and CDR2 ANQGSEA. In nucleotides, the CDR3 is TGCAGCGCCACATCGCCCGGGGAGCTGTTTTTT. As protein: CSATSPGELFF.

V is TRBV4-1 and J is TRBJ2-2; 8 nucleotides align to TRBD2. Germline V gene lookup returns CDR1 MGHRA and CDR2 YSYEKL. V lost 4 bases and J lost 5; bases outside the gene matches: 6. The CDR3 has 15 amino acids. The CDR3 coding sequence is TGCGCCAGCAGCCCCAAGCGGGAGACTACCGGGGAGCTGTTTTTT. Translated: CASSPKRETTGELFF.

The rearrangement uses TRBV11-2 and TRBJ2-5; TRBD2 agrees at 11 bases. V trimming: 5 bases; J trimming: 1 base; junction bases outside the gene matches: 12. This CDR3 spans 18 amino acids. Germline CDR1 and CDR2: SGHAT and FQNNGV. CDR3 sequence: CASSPHSTSGSSQETQYF. The CDR3 DNA follows: TGTGCCAGCAGCCCCCATTCTACTAGCGGGAGTAGCCAAGAGACCCAGTACTTC.

The J gene is TRBJ2-2, the V gene TRBV28; D gene uncertain. Germline lookup yields CDR1 MDHEN and CDR2 SYDVKM. Trimming cost V 5 bases and J 5 bases, with 18 bases left between them. CDR3 length: 16 amino acids. In DNA, the CDR3 is TGTGCCAGCAGTCCTCGACCGGGTAGTTTTACCGGGGAGCTGTTTTTT. Its protein is CASSPRPGSFTGELFF.

At least ten counts were recorded for this clone. The sample has other DNA sequences that encode this CDR3 too. The genes are TRBV5-4 and TRBJ2-7; D is possibly TRBD2 (5 bases). This CDR3 contains 15 residues. CDR1 and CDR2 (germline): SGHNT, YYREEE (reference sequence). Trimming stripped 4 bases from V and 7 bases from J, with 21 bases between. In nucleotides, the CDR3 is TGTGCCAGCAGCAACCTAGCCGCCGGATTGTGGGAGCAGTACTTC. It encodes CASSNLAAGLWEQYF. Full variable domain (missing parts from reference TRBV5-4 and TRBJ2-7): ETGVTQSPTHLIKTRGQQVTLRCSSQSGHNTVSWYQQALGQGPQFIFQYYREEENGRGNFPPRFSGLQFPNYSSELNVNALELDDSALYLCASSNLAAGLWEQYFGPGTRLTVT.

The DNA of the CDR3 is TGTGCCAGCTCCCCCCGACCGGGACAGGATATAGTTAGGTGGTCTGGGGCCAACGTCCTGACTTTC. It encodes CASSPRPGQDIVRWSGANVLTF. The gene calls are TRBV27 and TRBJ2-6; 8 bases are shared with TRBD1. The CDR3 consists of 22 residues. The trim removed 8 bases at V and 1 base at J, leaving 25 bases unmatched. The germline gives CDR1 MNHEY, CDR2 SMNVEV (reference sequence).

This clone was counted a single time. The chain couples TRBV4-1 to TRBJ2-7, with 12 bases matching TRBD2. This CDR3 has 19 residues. With 0 bases clipped from V and 4 bases from J, the junction kept 13 bases outside the gene matches. The germline gives CDR1 MGHRA, CDR2 YSYEKL. CDR3 sequence reads: CASSQDPRTSGRTLYEQYF. CDR3 bases: TGCGCCAGCAGCCAAGACCCCCGTACTAGCGGGAGGACCCTTTACGAGCAGTACTTC.

This chain connects TRBV7-2 to TRBJ2-1; 8 bases align to TRBD2. Germline lookup yields CDR1 SGHTA and CDR2 FQGNSA. The length of the CDR3 is 11 residues. The V gene end was trimmed by 4 bases and the J gene end by 10 bases; junction bases not matched to a gene: 0. In DNA, the CDR3 is TGTGCCAGCAGCTCGGGGGGGGAGCAGTTCTTC. Its translation is CASSSGGEQFF.

This clone has only one observation. J is TRBJ1-5 and V is TRBV19; no firm D call. The germline CDR1 and CDR2 sequences are LNHDA and SQIVND (reference sequence). V was shortened by 0 bases and J by 2 bases, with 17 bases between the two germline ends. This CDR3 contains 18 residues. The CDR3 DNA is TGTGCCAGTAGTATAGATTTAGAGGATCCATGGGGCAATCAGCCCCAGCATTTT. Its translation: CASSIDLEDPWGNQPQHF.

This chain links TRBV9 with TRBJ1-3; TRBD1 matches 8 bases. After removal of 3 bases from V and 5 bases from J, the junction contained 10 bases not matched to a gene. The CDR3 covers 16 residues. Per the germline V gene, CDR1 is SGDLS and CDR2 is YYNGEE. The CDR3 coding sequence is TGTGCCAGCAGCGCCCGGGCAGGGGGCTCGAGAAACACCATATATTTT. It translates to CASSARAGGSRNTIYF. Looking up the rest from reference TRBV9 and TRBJ1-3 gives the full variable domain: DSGVTQTPKHLITATGQRVTLRCSPRSGDLSVYWYQQSLDQGLQFLIQYYNGEERAKGNILERFSAQQFPDLHSELNLSSLELGDSALYFCASSARAGGSRNTIYFGEGSWLTVV.

The V gene is TRBV27, the J gene TRBJ2-7, with D unresolved. CDR1 and CDR2 from the germline V gene are MNHEY and SMNVEV (reference sequence). V dropped 2 bases and J dropped 5 bases, with 4 bases sitting between them. The length of the CDR3 is 11 residues. DNA for the CDR3: TGTGCCAGCAGTTTAAGGGACGAGCAGTACTTC. Its protein is CASSLRDEQYF.

The chain recombines TRBV9 with TRBJ1-3, with 7 bases lining up with TRBD1. The CDR3 contains 14 residues. Germline values: CDR1 SGDLS, CDR2 YYNGEE. J lost 7 bases, V lost 4 bases, and 8 bases had no gene match. CDR3 sequence (DNA): TGTGCCAGCAGCCCCCCGACAGGGTTTAACACCATATATTTT. Residues: CASSPPTGFNTIYF.

V and J are TRBV13 and TRBJ2-1; D tentatively reads TRBD1 or TRBD2 (5 bases each). Germline V gene lookup returns CDR1 PRHDT and CDR2 FYEKMQ (reference sequence). The CDR3 runs 14 residues. Trimming took 0 bases from V and 10 from J, leaving 13 bases between them. CDR3 sequence: CASSLGGTGDEQFF. CDR3 nucleotide sequence: TGTGCCAGCAGCTTAGGTGGAACCGGGGACGAGCAGTTCTTC.

This clone was seen a single time. This chain uses TRBV7-9 with TRBJ2-7; 8 bases are shared with TRBD1. Germline V gene sequence: CDR1 SEHNR, CDR2 FQNEAQ (reference sequence). The CDR3 is 13 amino acids. V shed 3 bases, J shed 4 bases, and the junction held 2 bases outside the gene matches. The CDR3 region has the DNA TGTGCCAGCAGCTTGACAGGGGTGTACGAGCAGTACTTC. It specifies CASSLTGVYEQYF.

V usage is TRBV9 and J usage is TRBJ2-5; TRBD2 matches at 8 bases. CDR3 length: 17 residues. V trimming: 0 bases; J trimming: 0 bases; junction bases outside the gene matches: 7. Germline loops: CDR1 SGDLS, CDR2 YYNGEE. The CDR3 sequence is CASSVVLPSGYQETQYF. The CDR3 DNA sequence: TGTGCCAGCAGCGTAGTCCTCCCTAGCGGGTACCAAGAGACCCAGTACTTC.

V and J are TRBV4-1 and TRBJ2-1, with 10 nucleotides matching TRBD2. Per the germline V gene, CDR1 is MGHRA and CDR2 is YSYEKL. This CDR3 is 17 amino acids long. Trimming at V came to 2 bases and at J to 3 bases, leaving 7 bases not matched to a gene. CDR3 sequence (DNA): TGCGCCAGCAGCCAAACCCCCGGACTAGCGGACTACAATGAGCAGTTCTTC. It specifies CASSQTPGLADYNEQFF.

The chain recombines TRBV6-1 with TRBJ2-1; 13 bases line up with TRBD2. The J segment lost 3 bases and the V segment lost 3 bases, leaving 5 bases of the junction unmatched. The CDR3 length is 17 residues. Germline V gene sequence: CDR1 MNHNS, CDR2 SASEGT. In DNA, the CDR3 is TGTGCCAGCAGTGATATACTAGCGGGAGGGATCTACAATGAGCAGTTCTTC. Translation gives CASSDILAGGIYNEQFF.

V usage is TRBV6-5 and J usage is TRBJ2-7; D unresolved. CDR3 size: 13 residues. In germline, CDR1 is MNHEY, CDR2 SVGAGI. Trimming took off 4 bases at V and 3 bases at J, with 10 bases between the two ends. CDR3 loop: CASSSQPDYEQYF. The CDR3 DNA follows: TGTGCCAGCAGTTCCCAGCCAGACTACGAGCAGTACTTC.

The chain couples TRBV4-1 to TRBJ2-2; D perhaps matches TRBD1 (5 bases). Germline CDR1 and CDR2: MGHRA and YSYEKL. The V end lost 6 bases, the J end lost 4 bases, and 12 bases lay between the germline ends. This CDR3 comprises 14 residues. Here the CDR3 reads CASRTVSGTGELFF. The CDR3 DNA reads TGCGCCAGCAGGACAGTTTCGGGCACCGGGGAGCTGTTTTTT.

The V gene is TRBV19, the J gene TRBJ1-2, with D perhaps matching TRBD1 (5 bases). The CDR3 totals 14 residues. V gave up 9 bases and J gave up 3 bases, with 17 bases separating them. CDR1 LNHDA and CDR2 SQIVND come from the germline V gene (reference sequence). DNA for the CDR3: TGTGCCAGCCATTCTGGGGGGGGTGACTATGGCTACACCTTC. Translated, it gives CASHSGGGDYGYTF.

This chain joins TRBV6-5 and TRBJ2-5, with 7 positions matching TRBD2. Per the germline V gene, CDR1 is MNHEY and CDR2 is SVGAGI. This CDR3 is built from 13 residues. V trimming: 7 bases; J trimming: 5 bases; junction bases outside the gene matches: 7. CDR3 nucleotides: TGTGCCAGCAAGCTAGCGGAGGGGGAGACCCAGTACTTC. This gives the protein CASKLAEGETQYF.

The gene calls are TRBV7-8 and TRBJ2-7, with 15 bases lining up with TRBD2. Germline-derived CDR1 and CDR2 are SGHVS and FQNEAQ. Trimming cost V 4 bases and J 3 bases; bases outside gene matches: 10. The length of the CDR3 is 18 residues. Here the CDR3 reads CASSSGLAGGPVNYEQYF. As DNA, the CDR3 is TGTGCCAGCAGCTCCGGACTAGCGGGAGGGCCAGTCAACTACGAGCAGTACTTC. Full variable domain (remainder filled in from reference TRBV7-8 and TRBJ2-7): GAGVSQSPRYKVAKRGQDVALRCDPISGHVSLFWYQQALGQGPEFLTYFQNEAQLDKSGLPSDRFFAERPEGSVSTLKIQRTQQEDSAVYLCASSSGLAGGPVNYEQYFGPGTRLTVT.

This sequence joins TRBV11-2 and TRBJ2-2; 7 bases fit TRBD1. The CDR3 runs 18 residues. With V trimmed by 5 bases and J by 2 bases, 14 bases remained unmatched. Germline-derived CDR1 and CDR2 are SGHAT and FQNNGV. Here the CDR3 DNA reads TGTGCCAGCAGCGCAGGACAGGTGGGGACGAGAAACACCGGGGAGCTGTTTTTT. Residues: CASSAGQVGTRNTGELFF.

This chain uses TRBV5-1 with TRBJ2-3, with TRBD1 identical over 10 bases. This CDR3 spans 15 amino acids. CDR1 and CDR2 from the germline V gene are SGHRS and YFSETQ. V lost 4 bases, J lost 3 bases, and 5 bases stayed unmatched. CDR3 sequence reads: CASSLPGQGTDTQYF. CDR3 nucleotide sequence: TGCGCCAGCAGCCTGCCGGGACAGGGGACAGATACGCAGTATTTT.

V and J are TRBV13 and TRBJ1-4, with a weak D call TRBD1 (5 bases). The V gene lost 5 bases and the J gene lost 0 bases, with 13 bases spanning the gap. Germline CDR1 and CDR2: PRHDT and FYEKMQ (reference sequence). The CDR3 is 16 residues long. The CDR3 loop is CASSPGGFATNEKLFF. In DNA form, the CDR3 reads TGTGCCAGCAGCCCCGGGGGGTTCGCAACTAATGAAAAACTGTTTTTT. Combining the CDR3 with reference TRBV13 and TRBJ1-4 gives the whole variable domain AAGVIQSPRHLIKEKRETATLKCYPIPRHDTVYWYQQGPGQDPQFLISFYEKMQSDKGSIPDRFSAQQFSDYHSELNMSSLELGDSALYFCASSPGGFATNEKLFFGSGTQLSVL.

This clone was counted once. The chain couples TRBV28 to TRBJ2-7; D call uncertain. V shed 3 bases and J shed 3 bases, with 12 bases lying between them. CDR1 and CDR2 from the germline V gene are MDHEN and SYDVKM. This CDR3 comprises 14 residues. The CDR3 region is CASSFLGEDYEQYF. The CDR3 DNA sequence: TGTGCCAGCAGTTTCCTCGGCGAAGACTACGAGCAGTACTTC.